This is a list of T cell receptor beta chains from one sample in a study of technical replicates of blood from a handful of donors. Profiled with immunoSEQ multiplex PCR; TCRdb holds only in-frame clones, not every one. Of 45,000 to 60,000 clones in the sample, roughly 94% were seen once. Sequences were obtained from PBMCs. Every receptor here comes from a human donor in good health. Some clones in this sample may be carry-over from other donors' samples. CDR3s include the opening cysteine and the closing phenylalanine or tryptophan. The D gene is left open where the match is weak. Where a row states a size, it is once, few, many or the class of an expanded clone; other rows omit it.

J,D,V,size,DNA,CDR3
TRBJ2-1,TRBD1,TRBV7-3,-,TGTGCCAGCAGCACCCAGGGGGCGACCCTGAGCCATGAGCAGTTCTTC,CASSTQGATLSHEQFF
TRBJ1-6,-,TRBV6-1,-,TGTGCCAGCAGTGAAGGGAGCTCCTATAATTCACCCCTCCACTTT,CASSEGSSYNSPLHF
TRBJ1-4,TRBD1,TRBV4-1,-,TGCGCCAGCAGCCAAGCTCGCCAGGGGGTGAAAGCGGCTAATGAAAAACTGTTTTTT,CASSQARQGVKAANEKLFF
TRBJ2-3,TRBD2,TRBV5-4,-,TGTGCCAGCAGCCGAGCGGGAGGACGGGGAGATACGCAGTATTTT,CASSRAGGRGDTQYF
TRBJ2-3,-,TRBV5-1,-,TGCGCCAGCTCCCGGAGTGGCCCCGATACGCAGTATTTT,CASSRSGPDTQYF
TRBJ1-1,-,TRBV30,-,TGTGCCTGGAGTGGACAGATGAACACTGAAGCTTTCTTT,CAWSGQMNTEAFF
TRBJ2-7,TRBD2,TRBV18,-,TGTGCCAGCTCCCCCAGTTATAGCGGGACTTCCTACGAGCAGTACTTC,CASSPSYSGTSYEQYF
TRBJ2-1,-,TRBV4-2,-,TGTGCCAGCAGCCAAGATTCCCTAAACCTCAATGAGCAGTTCTTC,CASSQDSLNLNEQFF
TRBJ2-5,-,TRBV11-1,-,TGTGCCAGCAGCGGACTCGTCCAAGAGACCCAGTACTTC,CASSGLVQETQYF
TRBJ2-7,TRBD1,TRBV29-1,-,TGCAGCGTTGATAAAGGGACAGGGGTCTCCTACGAGCAGTACTTC,CSVDKGTGVSYEQYF
TRBJ1-2,TRBD1,TRBV4-3,-,TGCGCCAGCAGCCAAGATCTGGTTGGGGGACAGGGTTTAATGGGCTACACCTTC,CASSQDLVGGQGLMGYTF
TRBJ2-1,TRBD2,TRBV4-3,-,TGCGCCAGCAGCCAAAGGGTTAGCGGGGGGGGAGCCGATGAGCAGTTCTTC,CASSQRVSGGGADEQFF
TRBJ1-6,-,TRBV7-2,-,TGTGCCAGCCAATCGGGGGGGTACCTCCACTTT,CASQSGGYLHF
TRBJ2-3,-,TRBV5-4,-,TGTGCCAGCAGCATGGTTTCGGATACGCAGTATTTT,CASSMVSDTQYF
TRBJ2-1,TRBD1,TRBV7-9,-,TGTGCCAGCAGCGAAGGGGGCGGAACTGAGCAGTTCTTC,CASSEGGGTEQFF
TRBJ2-3,-,TRBV6-1,-,TGTGCCAGCAGTGAAGCCTTAGCGTCCGCCACAGATACGCAGTATTTT,CASSEALASATDTQYF
TRBJ2-1,-,TRBV13,few,TGTGCCAGCAGCACCGGAAGGAGGGATGAGCAGTTCTTC,CASSTGRRDEQFF
TRBJ2-7,-,TRBV12-5,-,TGTGCTAGTGGTCTCCACAGGGACGAGCAGTACTTC,CASGLHRDEQYF
TRBJ1-2,TRBD1,TRBV19,once,TGTGCCAGTAGTAACAATGGACAGGGGGCGGACTATGGCTACACCTTC,CASSNNGQGADYGYTF
TRBJ1-1,-,TRBV18,-,TGTGCCAGCTCACCAACCGTTTTGCGGAACACTGAAGCTTTCTTT,CASSPTVLRNTEAFF
TRBJ2-1,TRBD1,TRBV4-2,-,TGTGCCAGCAGCCGAGGCGGGACAGGGTCAGGCGATGAGCAGTTCTTC,CASSRGGTGSGDEQFF
TRBJ1-5,-,TRBV15,-,TGTGCCACCAGCAGAGACCCTGGCAGGTACAATCAGCCCCAGCATTTT,CATSRDPGRYNQPQHF
TRBJ1-2,-,TRBV29-1,-,TGCAGCGTTGAAGGACACATGAACAACTATGGCTACACCTTC,CSVEGHMNNYGYTF
TRBJ2-5,-,TRBV6-5,-,TGTGCCAGCAGTTACTCTTGGGACTCCAGGGAGACCCAGTACTTC,CASSYSWDSRETQYF
TRBJ2-1,-,TRBV9,-,TGTGCCAGCAGCGTAGAAGCAGGCTCCTACAATGAGCAGTTCTTC,CASSVEAGSYNEQFF
TRBJ2-7,TRBD2,TRBV5-1,-,TGCGCCAGCAGCCCCTTAGCGGGAGGCCAAACCTACGAGCAGTACTTC,CASSPLAGGQTYEQYF
TRBJ2-2,TRBD2,TRBV2,-,TGTGCCAGCAGTGATTCTAGCGGGAGGTTGGGCGGGGAGCTGTTTTTT,CASSDSSGRLGGELFF
TRBJ2-3,-,TRBV7-2,-,TGTGCCAGCAGCTTATTTGGGACAATTGCAGATACGCAGTATTTT,CASSLFGTIADTQYF
TRBJ2-7,TRBD2,TRBV7-2,-,TGTGCCAGCAGCTTAGTAGCGGGAGGGGGTTCCTACGAGCAGTACTTC,CASSLVAGGGSYEQYF
TRBJ2-2,-,TRBV2,-,TGTGCCAGCACAGGACAGACCGGGGAGCTGTTTTTT,CASTGQTGELFF
TRBJ2-7,-,TRBV7-9,-,TGTGCCAGCAGCTTAGGTATATCCTACGAGCAGTACTTC,CASSLGISYEQYF
TRBJ1-5,TRBD1,TRBV5-6,-,TGTGCCAGCAGCCTTCGATCCGGGACAGGGGGCATTCAGCCCCAGCATTTT,CASSLRSGTGGIQPQHF
TRBJ2-1,TRBD2,TRBV30,-,TGTGCCTGGAGTCAAATCCCGGGACTAGCGGCCGTCTACAATGAGCAGTTCTTC,CAWSQIPGLAAVYNEQFF
TRBJ1-5,TRBD1,TRBV7-9,-,TGTGCCAGCAGCTTAGGGGACAGTAGCAATCAGCCCCAGCATTTT,CASSLGDSSNQPQHF
TRBJ2-1,TRBD2,TRBV4-2,-,TGTGCCAGCAGCCAGAGTCAAGCGGGAGGGCCGGATAATGAGCAGTTCTTC,CASSQSQAGGPDNEQFF
TRBJ2-1,-,TRBV6-6,-,TGTGCCAGCAGTTACTACGGGTCCTACAATGAGCAGTTCTTC,CASSYYGSYNEQFF
TRBJ1-6,-,TRBV19,-,TGTGCCAGTAGTCCCGAGGGACACTGGAATTCACCCCTCCACTTT,CASSPEGHWNSPLHF
TRBJ2-7,-,TRBV5-4,-,TGTGCCAGCAGCTTGTGGCCTCGATTCTACGAGCAGTACTTC,CASSLWPRFYEQYF
TRBJ2-1,TRBD2,TRBV29-1,-,TGCAGCGTTGATTCTAGCGGGGGGGCCTTTTACTACAATGAGCAGTTCTTC,CSVDSSGGAFYYNEQFF
TRBJ2-1,TRBD2,TRBV7-6,-,TGTGCCAGTTTAGCGGGGGGGCCAGCATCCGAGCAGTTCTTC,CASLAGGPASEQFF
TRBJ2-2,-,TRBV4-2,once,TGTGCCAGCAGCGGAGGAAGACTAGACACCGGGGAGCTGTTTTTT,CASSGGRLDTGELFF
TRBJ1-5,TRBD1,TRBV27,-,TGTGCCAGCAGTTCAGCTACCCCCGGGACAGGGCTCGGGGCCCAGCATTTT,CASSSATPGTGLGAQHF
TRBJ2-7,-,TRBV2,-,TGTGCCAGCAGGGACAGACAGCCCTACGAGCAGTACTTC,CASRDRQPYEQYF